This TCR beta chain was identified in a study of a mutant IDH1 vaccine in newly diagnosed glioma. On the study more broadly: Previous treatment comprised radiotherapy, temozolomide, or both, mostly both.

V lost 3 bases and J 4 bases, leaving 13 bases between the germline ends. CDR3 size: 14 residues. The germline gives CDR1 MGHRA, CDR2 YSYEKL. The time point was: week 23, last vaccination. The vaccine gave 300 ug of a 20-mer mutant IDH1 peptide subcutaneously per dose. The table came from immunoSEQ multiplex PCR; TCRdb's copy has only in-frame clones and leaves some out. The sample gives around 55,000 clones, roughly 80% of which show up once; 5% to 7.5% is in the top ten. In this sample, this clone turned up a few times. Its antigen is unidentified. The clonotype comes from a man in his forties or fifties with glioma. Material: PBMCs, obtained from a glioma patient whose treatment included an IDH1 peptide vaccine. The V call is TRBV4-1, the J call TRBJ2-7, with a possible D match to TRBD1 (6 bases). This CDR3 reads CASSHPGQSYEQYF. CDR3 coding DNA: TGCGCCAGCAGCCATCCGGGACAATCTTACGAGCAGTACTTC.